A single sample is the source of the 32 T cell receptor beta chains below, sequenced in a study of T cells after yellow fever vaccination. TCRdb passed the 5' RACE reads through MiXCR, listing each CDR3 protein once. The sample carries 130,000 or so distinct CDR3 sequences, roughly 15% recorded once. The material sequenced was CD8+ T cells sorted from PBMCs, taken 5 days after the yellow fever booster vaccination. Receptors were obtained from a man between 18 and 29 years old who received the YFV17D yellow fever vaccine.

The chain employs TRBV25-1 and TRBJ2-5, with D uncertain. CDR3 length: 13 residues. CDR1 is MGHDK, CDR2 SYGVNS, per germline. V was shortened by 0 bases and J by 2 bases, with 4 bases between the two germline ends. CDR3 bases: TGTGCCAGCAGTGAATACTTTCAAGAGACCCAGTACTTC. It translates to CASSEYFQETQYF.

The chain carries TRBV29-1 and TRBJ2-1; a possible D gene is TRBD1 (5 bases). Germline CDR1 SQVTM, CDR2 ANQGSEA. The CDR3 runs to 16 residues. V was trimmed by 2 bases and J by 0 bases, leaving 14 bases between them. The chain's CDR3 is CSVEQGQRSSYNEQFF. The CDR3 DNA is TGCAGCGTTGAACAGGGCCAAAGGAGCTCCTACAATGAGCAGTTCTTC.

The CDR3: CATQGTLNTEAFF. The CDR3, as DNA: TGTGCTACTCAGGGCACCTTGAACACTGAAGCTTTCTTT. The chain joins TRBV6-2 or TRBV6-3 to TRBJ1-1; a weak D match, TRBD1 (5 bases). The CDR3 has 13 amino acids. Germline CDR1 reads MNHEY; CDR2 reads SVGEGT.

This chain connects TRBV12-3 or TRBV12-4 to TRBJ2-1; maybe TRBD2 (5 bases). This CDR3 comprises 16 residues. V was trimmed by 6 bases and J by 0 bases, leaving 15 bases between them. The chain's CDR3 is CASSPEGGPSYNEQFF. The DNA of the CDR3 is TGTGCCAGCAGCCCCGAGGGCGGACCCTCCTACAATGAGCAGTTCTTC.

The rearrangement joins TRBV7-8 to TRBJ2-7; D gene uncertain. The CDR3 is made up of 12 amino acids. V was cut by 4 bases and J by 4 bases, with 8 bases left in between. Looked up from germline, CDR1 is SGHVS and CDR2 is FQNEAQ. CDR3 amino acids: CASSSIGYEQYV. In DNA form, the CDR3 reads TGTGCCAGCAGCTCGATAGGGTACGAGCAGTACGTC.

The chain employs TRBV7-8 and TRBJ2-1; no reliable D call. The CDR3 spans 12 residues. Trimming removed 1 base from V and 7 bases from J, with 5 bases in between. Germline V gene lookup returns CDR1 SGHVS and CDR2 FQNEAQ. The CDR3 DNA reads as TGTGCCAGCAGCTTAGTCTGGAATGAGCAGTTCTTC. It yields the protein CASSLVWNEQFF. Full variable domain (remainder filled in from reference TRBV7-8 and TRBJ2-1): GAGVSQSPRYKVAKRGQDVALRCDPISGHVSLFWYQQALGQGPEFLTYFQNEAQLDKSGLPSDRFFAERPEGSVSTLKIQRTQQEDSAVYLCASSLVWNEQFFGPGTRLTVL.

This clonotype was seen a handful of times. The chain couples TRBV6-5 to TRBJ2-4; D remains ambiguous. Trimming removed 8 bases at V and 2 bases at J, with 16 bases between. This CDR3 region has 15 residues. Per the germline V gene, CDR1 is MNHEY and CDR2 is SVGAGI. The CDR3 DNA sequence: TGTGCCAGCCAACCCTCCGTTGGGACCAAAAACATTCAGTACTTC. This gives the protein CASQPSVGTKNIQYF.

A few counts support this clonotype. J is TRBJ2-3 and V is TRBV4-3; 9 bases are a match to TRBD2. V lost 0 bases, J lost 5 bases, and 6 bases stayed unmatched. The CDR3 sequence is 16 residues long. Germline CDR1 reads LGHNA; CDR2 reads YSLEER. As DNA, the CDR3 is TGCGCCAGCAGCCAAGAAGAGCGGGGGGCCATAGATACGCAGTATTTT. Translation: CASSQEERGAIDTQYF.

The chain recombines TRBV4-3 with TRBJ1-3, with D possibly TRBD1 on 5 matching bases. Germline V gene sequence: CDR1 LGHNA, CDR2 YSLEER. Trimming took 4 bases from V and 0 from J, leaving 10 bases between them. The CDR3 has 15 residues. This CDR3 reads CASSLGAISGNTIYF. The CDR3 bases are TGCGCCAGCAGCCTTGGGGCTATCTCTGGAAACACCATATATTTT.

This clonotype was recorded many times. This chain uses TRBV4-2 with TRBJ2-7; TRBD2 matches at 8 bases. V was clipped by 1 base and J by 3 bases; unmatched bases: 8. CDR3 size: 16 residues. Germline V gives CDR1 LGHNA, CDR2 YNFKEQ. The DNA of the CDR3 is TGTGCCAGCAGCCAAGGCTCCGGGGGGGAGTACTACGAGCAGTACTTC. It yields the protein CASSQGSGGEYYEQYF.

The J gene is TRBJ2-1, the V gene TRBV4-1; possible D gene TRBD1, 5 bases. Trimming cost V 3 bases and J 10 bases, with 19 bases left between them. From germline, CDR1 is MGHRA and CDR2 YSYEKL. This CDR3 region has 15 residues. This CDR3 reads CASSHSTGRAYEQFF. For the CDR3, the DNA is TGCGCCAGCAGCCACAGCACAGGACGGGCGTACGAGCAGTTCTTC.

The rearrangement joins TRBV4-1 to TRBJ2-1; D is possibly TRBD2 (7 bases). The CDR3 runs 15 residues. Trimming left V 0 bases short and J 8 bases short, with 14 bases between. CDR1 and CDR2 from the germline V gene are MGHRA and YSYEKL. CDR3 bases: TGCGCCAGCAGCCAAGATGGTGGGGGGGGCTATGAGCAGTTCTTC. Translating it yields CASSQDGGGGYEQFF.

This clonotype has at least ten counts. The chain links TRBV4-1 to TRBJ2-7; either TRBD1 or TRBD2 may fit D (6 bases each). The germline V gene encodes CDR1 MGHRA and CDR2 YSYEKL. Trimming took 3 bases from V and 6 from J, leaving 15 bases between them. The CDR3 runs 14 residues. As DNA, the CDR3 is TGCGCCAGCAGCCAGGTCGTCGGGGGCCGCGAGCAGTACGTC. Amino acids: CASSQVVGGREQYV.

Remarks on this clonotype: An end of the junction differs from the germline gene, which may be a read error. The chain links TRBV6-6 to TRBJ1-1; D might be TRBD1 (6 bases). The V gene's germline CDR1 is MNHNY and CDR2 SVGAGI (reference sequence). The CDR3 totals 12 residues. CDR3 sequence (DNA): TGTGCCAGCAGCTTCGCCGGGACAAGGCGGCTCTTT. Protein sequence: CASSFAGTRRLF.

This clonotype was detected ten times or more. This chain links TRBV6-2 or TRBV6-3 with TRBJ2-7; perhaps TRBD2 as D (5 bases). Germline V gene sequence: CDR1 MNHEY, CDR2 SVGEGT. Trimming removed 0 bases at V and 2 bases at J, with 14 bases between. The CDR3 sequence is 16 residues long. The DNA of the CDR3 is TGTGCCAGCAGTTACTCGATGGGGAGTCGAACCTACGAGCAGTACGTC. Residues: CASSYSMGSRTYEQYV.

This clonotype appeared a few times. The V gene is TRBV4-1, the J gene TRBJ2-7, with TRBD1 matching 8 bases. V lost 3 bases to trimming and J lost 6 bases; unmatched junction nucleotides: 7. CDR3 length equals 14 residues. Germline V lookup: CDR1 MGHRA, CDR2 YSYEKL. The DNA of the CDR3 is TGCGCCAGCAGCCAGGTAGGACAGGGAGGCGAGCAGTACTTC. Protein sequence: CASSQVGQGGEQYF.

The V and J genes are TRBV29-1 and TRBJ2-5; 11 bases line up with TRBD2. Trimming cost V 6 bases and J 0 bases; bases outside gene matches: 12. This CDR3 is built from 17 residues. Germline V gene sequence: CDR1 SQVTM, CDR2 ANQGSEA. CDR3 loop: CSVGASGGYSYQETQYF. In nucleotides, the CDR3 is TGCAGCGTAGGCGCTAGCGGGGGGTACTCCTACCAAGAGACCCAGTACTTC.

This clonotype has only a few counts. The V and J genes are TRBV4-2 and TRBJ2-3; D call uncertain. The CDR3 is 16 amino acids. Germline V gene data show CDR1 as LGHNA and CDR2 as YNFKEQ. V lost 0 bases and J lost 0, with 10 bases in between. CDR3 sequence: CASSQESHPSTDTQYF. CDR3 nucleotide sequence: TGTGCCAGCAGCCAAGAATCGCACCCTAGCACAGATACGCAGTATTTT.

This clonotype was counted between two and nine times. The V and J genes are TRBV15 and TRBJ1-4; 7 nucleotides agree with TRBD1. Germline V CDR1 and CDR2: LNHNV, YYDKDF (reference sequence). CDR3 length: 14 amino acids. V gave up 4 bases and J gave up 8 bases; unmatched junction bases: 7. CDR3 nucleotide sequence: TGTGCCACCAGCAAAGACAGGGTCGACGAAAAACTGTTTTTT. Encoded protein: CATSKDRVDEKLFF.

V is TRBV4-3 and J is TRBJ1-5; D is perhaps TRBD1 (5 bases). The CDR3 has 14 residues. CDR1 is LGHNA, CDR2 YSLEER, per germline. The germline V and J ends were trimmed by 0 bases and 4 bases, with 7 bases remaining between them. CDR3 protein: CASSQDRGNQPQHF. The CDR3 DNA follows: TGCGCCAGCAGCCAAGATAGGGGTAATCAGCCCCAGCATTTT.

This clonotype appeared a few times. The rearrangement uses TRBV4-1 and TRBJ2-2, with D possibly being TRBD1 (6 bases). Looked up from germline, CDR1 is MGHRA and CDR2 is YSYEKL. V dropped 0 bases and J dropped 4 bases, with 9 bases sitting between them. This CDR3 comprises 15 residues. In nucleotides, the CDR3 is TGCGCCAGCAGCCAAGAAGGACAGTTCACCGGGGAGCTGTTTTTT. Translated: CASSQEGQFTGELFF.

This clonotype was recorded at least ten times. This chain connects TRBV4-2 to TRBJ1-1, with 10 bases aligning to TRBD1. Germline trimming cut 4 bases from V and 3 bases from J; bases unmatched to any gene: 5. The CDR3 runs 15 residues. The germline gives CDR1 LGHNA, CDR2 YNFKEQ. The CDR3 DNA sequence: TGTGCCAGCAGCCCGACAGGGGGCGAGGACACTGAAGCTTTCTTT. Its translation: CASSPTGGEDTEAFF.

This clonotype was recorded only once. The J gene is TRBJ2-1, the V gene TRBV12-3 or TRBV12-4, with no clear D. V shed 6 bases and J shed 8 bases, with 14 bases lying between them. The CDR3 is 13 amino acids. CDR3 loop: CASSSSASDEQFF. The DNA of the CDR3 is TGTGCCAGCAGCTCCTCGGCATCGGATGAGCAGTTCTTC.

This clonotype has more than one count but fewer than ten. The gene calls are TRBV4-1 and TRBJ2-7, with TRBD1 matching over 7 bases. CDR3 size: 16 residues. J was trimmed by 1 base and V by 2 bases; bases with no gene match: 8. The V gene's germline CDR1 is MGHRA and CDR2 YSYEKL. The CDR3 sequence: CASSQPGQAISYEQYF. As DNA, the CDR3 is TGCGCCAGCAGCCAACCTGGACAGGCAATTTCCTACGAGCAGTACTTC.

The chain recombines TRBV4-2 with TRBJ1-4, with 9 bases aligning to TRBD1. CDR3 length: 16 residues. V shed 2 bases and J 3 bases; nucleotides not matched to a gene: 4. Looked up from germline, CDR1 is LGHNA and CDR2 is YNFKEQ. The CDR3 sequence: CASSQRDRVSNEKLFF. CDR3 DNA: TGTGCCAGCAGCCAAAGGGACAGGGTATCTAATGAAAAACTGTTTTTT.

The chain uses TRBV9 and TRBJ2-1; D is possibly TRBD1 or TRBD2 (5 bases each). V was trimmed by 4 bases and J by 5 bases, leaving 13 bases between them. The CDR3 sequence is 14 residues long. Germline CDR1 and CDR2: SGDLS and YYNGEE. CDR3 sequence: CASSPWDRDNEQFF. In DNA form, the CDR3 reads TGTGCCAGCAGCCCCTGGGACCGAGACAATGAGCAGTTCTTC.

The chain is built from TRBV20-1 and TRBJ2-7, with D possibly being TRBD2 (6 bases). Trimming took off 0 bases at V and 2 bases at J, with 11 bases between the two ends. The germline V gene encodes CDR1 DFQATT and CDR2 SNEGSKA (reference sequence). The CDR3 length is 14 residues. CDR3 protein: CSARERRDPYEQYF. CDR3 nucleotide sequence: TGCAGTGCTAGAGAGAGGCGGGACCCCTACGAGCAGTACTTC.

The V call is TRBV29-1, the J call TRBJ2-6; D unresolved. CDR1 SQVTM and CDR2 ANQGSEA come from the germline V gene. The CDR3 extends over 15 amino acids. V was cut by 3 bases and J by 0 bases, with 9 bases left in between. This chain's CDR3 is CSVDEINSGANVLTF. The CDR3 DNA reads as TGCAGCGTTGATGAGATAAACTCTGGGGCCAACGTCCTGACTTTC.

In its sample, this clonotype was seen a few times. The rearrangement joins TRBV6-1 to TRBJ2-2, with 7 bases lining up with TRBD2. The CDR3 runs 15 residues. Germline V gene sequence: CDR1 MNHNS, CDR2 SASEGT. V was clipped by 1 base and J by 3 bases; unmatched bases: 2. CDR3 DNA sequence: TGTGCCAGCAGTGAAGGCGGGAGATACACCGGGGAGCTGTTTTTT. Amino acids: CASSEGGRYTGELFF.

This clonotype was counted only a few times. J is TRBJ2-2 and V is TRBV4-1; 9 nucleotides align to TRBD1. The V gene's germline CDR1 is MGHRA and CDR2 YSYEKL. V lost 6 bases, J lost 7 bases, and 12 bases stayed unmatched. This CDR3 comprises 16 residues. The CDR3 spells CASSSKDRGVGGELFF. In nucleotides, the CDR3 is TGCGCCAGCAGTTCAAAAGACAGGGGGGTTGGCGGGGAGCTGTTTTTT.

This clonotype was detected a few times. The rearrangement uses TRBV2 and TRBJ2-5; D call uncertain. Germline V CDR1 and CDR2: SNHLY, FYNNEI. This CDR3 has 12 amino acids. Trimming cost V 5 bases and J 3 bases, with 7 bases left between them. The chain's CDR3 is CASSPQEETQYF. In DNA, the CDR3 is TGTGCCAGCAGTCCCCAAGAAGAGACCCAGTACTTC. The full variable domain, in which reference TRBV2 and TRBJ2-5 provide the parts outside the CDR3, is EPEVTQTPSHQVTQMGQEVILRCVPISNHLYFYWYRQILGQKVEFLVSFYNNEISEKSEIFDDQFSVERPDGSNFTLKIRSTKLEDSAMYFCASSPQEETQYFGPGTRLLVL.

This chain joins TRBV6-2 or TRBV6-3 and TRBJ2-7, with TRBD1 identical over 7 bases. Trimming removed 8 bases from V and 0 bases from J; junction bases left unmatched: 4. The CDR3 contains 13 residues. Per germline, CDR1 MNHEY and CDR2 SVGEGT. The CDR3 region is CASGGQDSYEQYV. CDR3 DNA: TGTGCCAGCGGCGGACAGGACTCCTACGAGCAGTACGTC.